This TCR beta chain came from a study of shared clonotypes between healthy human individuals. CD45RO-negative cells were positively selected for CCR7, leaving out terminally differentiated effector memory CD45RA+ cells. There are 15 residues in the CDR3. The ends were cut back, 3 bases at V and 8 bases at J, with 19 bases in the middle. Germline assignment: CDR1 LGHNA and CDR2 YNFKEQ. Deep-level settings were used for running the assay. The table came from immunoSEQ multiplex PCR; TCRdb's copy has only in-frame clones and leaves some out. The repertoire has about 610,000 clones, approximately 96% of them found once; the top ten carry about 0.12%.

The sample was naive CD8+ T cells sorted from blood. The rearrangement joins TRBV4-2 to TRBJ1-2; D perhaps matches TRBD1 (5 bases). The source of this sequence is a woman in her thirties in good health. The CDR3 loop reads CASSHFRDPYVGYTF. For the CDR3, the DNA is TGTGCCAGCAGCCATTTCAGGGATCCCTACGTCGGCTACACCTTC.